These 25 T cell receptor beta chains came from one sample sequenced in a study of T cell responses to AZD1222 COVID-19 vaccine. Clones were read by immunoSEQ multiplex PCR, and TCRdb kept only the in-frame ones, dropping some. The sample lists some 110,000 clones, roughly 90% occurring once. The sample in question was peripheral blood, obtained on day 0 of AZD1222 vaccination. The receptors were gathered from an adult in good health.

The chain couples TRBV10-2 to TRBJ1-3; D ambiguous. Trimming took off 4 bases at V and 7 bases at J, with 11 bases between the two ends. The CDR3 covers 13 residues. CDR1 is WSHSY, CDR2 SAAADI, per germline. CDR3 nucleotide sequence: TGCGCCAGCAGTGTGGGCCCCGGGAACACCATATATTTT. Translated: CASSVGPGNTIYF.

This chain connects TRBV4-2 to TRBJ1-1, with 9 bases identical to TRBD1. The CDR3 totals 16 residues. Per the germline V gene, CDR1 is LGHNA and CDR2 is YNFKEQ. J was trimmed by 4 bases and V by 3 bases; bases with no gene match: 9. The CDR3 nucleotides read TGTGCCAGCAGCCACCCCGGGGGACAGGGTGGCACTGAAGCTTTCTTT. Amino acids: CASSHPGGQGGTEAFF.

The chain joins TRBV6-5 to TRBJ2-6; 9 positions match TRBD2. Germline CDR1 MNHEY, CDR2 SVGAGI. CDR3 length: 15 residues. Trimming removed 2 bases from V and 11 bases from J; junction bases left unmatched: 7. CDR3 nucleotides: TGTGCCAGCAGTTACCGTGCGGGGGGGCCCTACGTCCTGACTTTC. Amino acid sequence: CASSYRAGGPYVLTF.

This chain uses TRBV18 with TRBJ2-1; 8 bases fit TRBD2. J lost 5 bases, V lost 3 bases, and 6 bases had no gene match. CDR1 and CDR2 from the germline V gene are KGHSH and LQKENI. The CDR3 runs 15 residues. As DNA, the CDR3 is TGTGCCAGCTCACCTGAGATAGCGGGAAACAATGAGCAGTTCTTC. Amino acid sequence: CASSPEIAGNNEQFF.

The chain combines TRBV9 with TRBJ1-6, with D maybe TRBD1 (6 bases). CDR3 size: 19 residues. V lost 3 bases to trimming and J lost 0 bases, with 19 bases between them. Per germline, CDR1 SGDLS and CDR2 YYNGEE. CDR3 bases: TGTGCCAGCAGCGCTACTGAGGGGCAGGGGAGCTCCTATAATTCACCCCTCCACTTT. Encoded protein: CASSATEGQGSSYNSPLHF.

This chain connects TRBV27 to TRBJ2-7; D tentatively fits TRBD1 or TRBD2 (5 bases each). Germline CDR1 reads MNHEY; CDR2 reads SMNVEV (reference sequence). Trimming took off 1 base at V and 5 bases at J, with 15 bases between the two ends. CDR3 length: 15 residues. The CDR3 nucleotides read TGTGCCAGCAGTTTATTTTCGGGACGGGGTAACGAGCAGTACTTC. It yields the protein CASSLFSGRGNEQYF.

The CDR3 DNA sequence: TGTGCCAGCAGCTCCACCTGGGACAGGGTGCATGGCTACACCTTC. It codes for CASSSTWDRVHGYTF. The rearrangement uses TRBV7-9 and TRBJ1-2; 9 nucleotides match TRBD1. Germline V gene sequence: CDR1 SEHNR, CDR2 FQNEAQ (reference sequence). V gave up 4 bases and J gave up 6 bases; unmatched junction bases: 9. CDR3 length equals 15 residues.

The J gene is TRBJ2-3, the V gene TRBV24-1; a weak D match, TRBD1 (5 bases). The V end lost 3 bases, the J end lost 4 bases, and 13 bases lay between the germline ends. This CDR3 has 15 residues. Germline V gives CDR1 KGHDR, CDR2 SFDVKD. The chain's CDR3 is CATSDTRTSPDTQYF. The CDR3 coding sequence is TGTGCCACCAGTGATACCCGGACATCTCCAGATACGCAGTATTTT.

V usage is TRBV3-1 (or the pseudogene TRBV3-2) and J usage is TRBJ1-2; D remains ambiguous. This CDR3 region has 16 residues. The V and J ends lost 6 bases and 4 bases respectively, with 21 bases between them. The V gene's germline CDR1 is LGHDT and CDR2 YNNKEL (reference sequence). The CDR3 loop reads CASRLKAARWGYGYTF. The CDR3 DNA reads as TGTGCCAGCAGGTTAAAGGCAGCCCGGTGGGGCTATGGCTACACCTTC.

This clone was picked up a small number of times. The chain couples TRBV11-2 to TRBJ2-2; D possibly corresponds to TRBD1 (5 bases). V gave up 5 bases and J gave up 2 bases, with 6 bases separating them. Looked up from germline, CDR1 is SGHAT and CDR2 is FQNNGV. CDR3 size: 13 residues. The DNA for the CDR3 is TGTGCCAGCAGCGACAGTAACACCGGGGAGCTGTTTTTT. This gives the protein CASSDSNTGELFF. The whole variable domain, remainder taken from reference TRBV11-2 and TRBJ2-2, is EAGVAQSPRYKIIEKRQSVAFWCNPISGHATLYWYQQILGQGPKLLIQFQNNGVVDDSQLPKDRFSAERLKGVDSTLKIQPAKLEDSAVYLCASSDSNTGELFFGEGSRLTVL.

This chain links TRBV29-1 with TRBJ2-2; the match to TRBD1 covers 10 bases. CDR1 and CDR2 (germline): SQVTM, ANQGSEA. The V segment lost 5 bases and the J segment 4 bases; nucleotides outside the gene matches: 4. The CDR3 totals 14 residues. The CDR3 sequence: CSVRQGARTGELFF. The CDR3 region has the DNA TGCAGCGTTCGACAGGGGGCGCGCACCGGGGAGCTGTTTTTT.

This clone was recorded a few times. The rearrangement links TRBV7-3 to TRBJ2-1; D is ambiguous. The length of the CDR3 is 12 residues. Trimming took 5 bases from V and 6 from J, leaving 8 bases between them. Germline assignment: CDR1 SGHTA and CDR2 FQGTGA. The CDR3 region has the DNA TGTGCCAGCAGCCCGGTCGGCAATGAGCAGTTCTTC. Translated, it gives CASSPVGNEQFF.

The chain combines TRBV6-1 with TRBJ1-5, with TRBD1 identical over 8 bases. This CDR3 has 14 residues. CDR1 and CDR2 (germline): MNHNS, SASEGT. V was pared by 3 bases and J by 5 bases, with 3 bases of the junction left unmatched. CDR3 amino acids: CASSDQGAHQPQHF. Written as DNA, the CDR3 is TGTGCCAGCAGTGACCAGGGGGCACATCAGCCCCAGCATTTT.

V is TRBV4-3 and J is TRBJ2-7; the match to TRBD2 covers 8 bases. Germline V gives CDR1 LGHNA, CDR2 YSLEER. Losses at the gene ends were 1 base for V and 2 bases for J; bases not matched to a gene: 7. The CDR3 is 16 residues long. The CDR3, as DNA: TGCGCCAGCAGCCAAGTGTTAATAGCGGGGACCTACGAGCAGTACTTC. Translated, it gives CASSQVLIAGTYEQYF.

V gene TRBV19 combines with J gene TRBJ1-6; the D gene is possibly TRBD1 (6 bases). Germline V lookup: CDR1 LNHDA, CDR2 SQIVND (reference sequence). V gave up 9 bases and J gave up 7 bases, with 19 bases separating them. The CDR3 runs 15 residues. In DNA form, the CDR3 reads TGTGCCAGCAGACAGGACACGGCGTGGAATTCACCCCTCCACTTT. It specifies CASRQDTAWNSPLHF.

The genes are TRBV19 and TRBJ2-3; 7 bases align to TRBD2. In germline, CDR1 is LNHDA, CDR2 SQIVND (reference sequence). The length of the CDR3 is 16 residues. V lost 5 bases and J lost 4; bases outside the gene matches: 12. The CDR3 region is CASSARLAFNPDTQYF. The CDR3 coding sequence is TGTGCCAGTAGTGCCCGACTAGCATTCAACCCAGATACGCAGTATTTT. The variable domain in full, with the rest retrieved from reference TRBV19 and TRBJ2-3, is DGGITQSPKYLFRKEGQNVTLSCEQNLNHDAMYWYRQDPGQGLRLIYYSQIVNDFQKGDIAEGYSVSREKKESFPLTVTSAQKNPTAFYLCASSARLAFNPDTQYFGPGTRLTVL.

V gene TRBV7-6 combines with J gene TRBJ2-5; the D is unclear. CDR3 length: 15 amino acids. V lost 1 base and J 2 bases, leaving 11 bases between the germline ends. In germline, CDR1 is SGHVS, CDR2 FNYEAQ. DNA of the CDR3: TGTGCCAGCAGCTTAGAACGGCGTAAACAAGAGACCCAGTACTTC. Residues: CASSLERRKQETQYF.

This rearrangement joins TRBV4-2 to TRBJ2-3, with 9 bases matching TRBD2. The V gene's germline CDR1 is LGHNA and CDR2 YNFKEQ. Trimming at V came to 0 bases and at J to 1 base, leaving 8 bases not matched to a gene. CDR3 length: 18 residues. Here the CDR3 DNA reads TGTGCCAGCAGCCAAGATGTGTTGACTAGCGGACGCACAGATACGCAGTATTTT. Amino acid sequence: CASSQDVLTSGRTDTQYF.

This sequence joins TRBV18 and TRBJ1-1; 7 bases agree with TRBD1. Trimming at V came to 6 bases and at J to 1 base, leaving 5 bases not matched to a gene. CDR1 is KGHSH and CDR2 is LQKENI in the germline V gene. There are 14 residues in the CDR3. CDR3 nucleotides: TGTGCCAGCTCGCCCGGGACAGCGAACACTGAAGCTTTCTTT. Translated, it gives CASSPGTANTEAFF.

The chain recombines TRBV10-1 with TRBJ2-3; 9 bases fit TRBD1. The CDR3 loop spans 12 amino acids. The ends lost 6 bases at V and 10 bases at J; junction bases unmatched: 5. Germline loops: CDR1 WNHNN, CDR2 SYGVQD (reference sequence). This CDR3 is CASRDRGSPQYF. The CDR3 DNA reads as TGCGCCAGCAGGGACAGGGGATCACCGCAGTATTTT.

The genes are TRBV11-2 and TRBJ1-4; TRBD1 might be the D (6 bases). CDR3 length: 13 amino acids. CDR1 is SGHAT and CDR2 is FQNNGV in the germline V gene. V lost 3 bases and J 8 bases, leaving 10 bases between the germline ends. The CDR3 DNA follows: TGTGCCAGCAGCTTGGGCCAGGGGGAAAAACTGTTTTTT. It is translated as CASSLGQGEKLFF.

This sequence joins TRBV3-1 (or the pseudogene TRBV3-2) and TRBJ2-1, with 7 nucleotides matching TRBD2. V was clipped by 1 base and J by 6 bases; unmatched bases: 12. This CDR3 has 17 amino acids. Germline CDR1 and CDR2: LGHDT and YNNKEL (reference sequence). CDR3 bases: TGTGCCAGCAGCCAAGTTGATTGGCGGGAGTTTTCCAATGAGCAGTTCTTC. This translates into CASSQVDWREFSNEQFF.

This chain uses TRBV7-2 with TRBJ1-4, with D perhaps TRBD1 (5 bases). V lost 5 bases and J lost 8, with 15 bases in between. The CDR3 is 14 amino acids. The germline CDR1 and CDR2 sequences are SGHTA and FQGNSA. This CDR3 reads CASSTSGTNEKLFF. The DNA for the CDR3 is TGTGCCAGCAGCACTTCAGGGACCAACGAAAAACTGTTTTTT.

V usage is TRBV30 and J usage is TRBJ1-1; possibly TRBD1 for D (6 bases). V was cut by 5 bases and J by 0 bases, with 16 bases left in between. Germline CDR1 and CDR2: GTSNPN and SVGIG (reference sequence). The CDR3 is made up of 15 amino acids. CDR3 amino acids: CAWGGRRGMNTEAFF. In DNA, the CDR3 is TGTGCCTGGGGGGGGCGTCGGGGCATGAACACTGAAGCTTTCTTT.

The CDR3 protein is CASRNLLTGPGNTIYF. The CDR3 DNA follows: TGTGCCAGCAGGAATTTACTGACAGGGCCGGGAAACACCATATATTTT. The rearrangement uses TRBV2 and TRBJ1-3, with 7 bases lining up with TRBD1. V shed 6 bases and J 4 bases; nucleotides not matched to a gene: 12. The CDR3 contains 16 residues. CDR1 and CDR2 (germline): SNHLY, FYNNEI. Based on the CDR3 plus reference TRBV2 and TRBJ1-3, the full variable domain is EPEVTQTPSHQVTQMGQEVILRCVPISNHLYFYWYRQILGQKVEFLVSFYNNEISEKSEIFDDQFSVERPDGSNFTLKIRSTKLEDSAMYFCASRNLLTGPGNTIYFGEGSWLTVV.